The present TCR beta chain was sequenced within a study of cytomegalovirus exposure and HLA in healthy donors. There are 14 residues in the CDR3. The V and J ends lost 5 bases and 2 bases respectively, with 11 bases between them. Germline V gives CDR1 SGHRS, CDR2 YFSETQ. Study-level results: It is likely that the observed cluster of highly shared sequence variants was a sequencing artifact.

While unrecorded immune exposures were likely, the donors were nominally healthy when sampled. This clone was observed a few times. Its specificity is unknown. Other DNA sequences in the same sample also yield this CDR3. Primers for the PCR totalled 60 Vbeta and 13 Jbeta. Assay used: immunoSEQ multiplex PCR; TCRdb lists only in-frame clones, some missing. The repertoire holds over 150,000 clones, with about 80% as singletons. Sequenced input: PBMCs. This sequence originates from a woman aged 45 to 65 in good health and CMV-seronegative. The chain employs TRBV5-1 and TRBJ2-1, with D possibly TRBD2 on 6 matching bases. The CDR3 loop is CASSGSGAYNEQFF. The CDR3 nucleotides are TGCGCCAGCAGTGGTAGCGGCGCCTACAATGAGCAGTTCTTC.